This is a list of T cell receptor beta chains from one sample in a study of blood T cell repertoires in COVID-19. Repertoires were generated with immunoSEQ multiplex PCR, while TCRdb's copy carries only in-frame clones and drops some. The table lists about 250,000 clones, over 80% of them singletons. The sequenced sample consisted of peripheral blood. These receptors originate from a man aged 35 to 55 with acute or convalescent COVID-19. Each CDR3 is given with its conserved first and last residue. The D gene is left open where the match is weak. Not every row has a clone size; where given, it reads once, few, many or a size class.

d_gene	v_gene	abundance	j_gene	CDR3nt	CDR3aa
TRBD2	TRBV4-1	.	TRBJ2-3	TGCGCCAGCAGCCAAGGGACTAGCACCACAGATACGCAGTATTTT	CASSQGTSTTDTQYF
.	TRBV27	.	TRBJ1-1	TGTGCCAGCAGTCCCGCCGGTATTGGAGGCCCCAAAACGATGAACACTGAAGCTTTCTTT	CASSPAGIGGPKTMNTEAFF
.	TRBV7-8	.	TRBJ1-4	TGTGCCAGCAGCTTAGAAGCGGTCACATTCTCAAATGAAAAACTGTTTTTT	CASSLEAVTFSNEKLFF
.	TRBV6-5	.	TRBJ1-5	TGTGCCAGCAGTCAGGAGGCCCTCGATCAGCCCCAGCATTTT	CASSQEALDQPQHF
.	TRBV5-4	.	TRBJ2-5	TGTGCCAGCAGCGTGAGGGGGGGAACCCAAGAGACCCAGTACTTC	CASSVRGGTQETQYF
TRBD1	TRBV5-1	once	TRBJ2-2	TGCGCCAGCAGCTTGATGGGACAGGGCCCCGGGGAGCTGTTTTTT	CASSLMGQGPGELFF
TRBD1	TRBV5-1	.	TRBJ2-7	TGCGCCAGCAGCCCATACCCCCGGGACAGCTACGAGCAGTACTTC	CASSPYPRDSYEQYF
.	TRBV27	.	TRBJ1-6	TGTGCCAGCAGTTTAGGAGGGTTTAATTCACCCCTCCACTTT	CASSLGGFNSPLHF
TRBD2	TRBV7-2	.	TRBJ2-3	TGTGCCAGCAGCTTATCCCGGACTAGCGGGAGACCAATCACAGATACGCAGTATTTT	CASSLSRTSGRPITDTQYF
TRBD1	TRBV11-2	once	TRBJ1-1	TGTGCCAGCAGCCCGGTGGGACAGCTCGTTTCTACTGAAGCTTTCTTT	CASSPVGQLVSTEAFF
TRBD1	TRBV5-4	once	TRBJ1-2	TGTGCCAGCAGCATCCTTACGCAGGGGGATGGCTACACCTTC	CASSILTQGDGYTF
TRBD1	TRBV5-4	.	TRBJ1-2	TGTGCCAGCAGCTCCCCGGGACAGGTCCCCGCTGGCTACACCTTC	CASSSPGQVPAGYTF
.	TRBV6-1	.	TRBJ2-7	TGTGCCAGCAGTGAAGGATACGAACTCGAGCAGTACTTC	CASSEGYELEQYF
.	TRBV6-2/TRBV6-3	.	TRBJ1-2	TGTGCCAGCAGTCGGGGACTGCCTGTCGACTATGGCTACACCTTC	CASSRGLPVDYGYTF
.	TRBV25-1	.	TRBJ1-2	TGTGCCAGCAGTGAGGGCCCAGAACCTAACTATGGCTACACCTTC	CASSEGPEPNYGYTF
.	TRBV27	.	TRBJ2-2	TGTGCCAGCAGTTCCCTCGATCTAGCCCGGGGCGGGGAGCTGTTTTTT	CASSSLDLARGGELFF
.	TRBV29-1	few	TRBJ2-1	TGCAGCGGGAATAAGCGTTACAATGAGCAGTTCTTC	CSGNKRYNEQFF
TRBD2	TRBV7-9	.	TRBJ2-3	TGTGCCAGCAGCGGGGACTACGGTTCCGGGCAGTATTTT	CASSGDYGSGQYF
.	TRBV10-1	.	TRBJ2-7	TGCGCCAGCAGTGAGGAGGACAGATCCTACGAGCAGTACTTC	CASSEEDRSYEQYF
.	TRBV4-2	.	TRBJ2-7	TGTGCCAGCAGCCAAGTGACAGAAGGGGGCGAGCAGTACTTC	CASSQVTEGGEQYF
TRBD1	TRBV24-1	many	TRBJ2-1	TGTGCCACCAGTGGGGGACAGGGAAGCAGCAATGAGCAGTTCTTC	CATSGGQGSSNEQFF
TRBD2	TRBV5-1	.	TRBJ2-3	TGCGCCAGCAGCTCCCTCGTGGGCGGGGGGCAGACAGATACGCAGTATTTT	CASSSLVGGGQTDTQYF
TRBD2	TRBV5-4	.	TRBJ2-3	TGTGCCAGCAGCTTAAGCGGGAGTAGCGCAGATACGCAGTATTTT	CASSLSGSSADTQYF
TRBD2	TRBV13	.	TRBJ2-7	TGTGCCAGCAGCCTGTCACTAGCGCCTCCCTACGAGCAGTACTTC	CASSLSLAPPYEQYF